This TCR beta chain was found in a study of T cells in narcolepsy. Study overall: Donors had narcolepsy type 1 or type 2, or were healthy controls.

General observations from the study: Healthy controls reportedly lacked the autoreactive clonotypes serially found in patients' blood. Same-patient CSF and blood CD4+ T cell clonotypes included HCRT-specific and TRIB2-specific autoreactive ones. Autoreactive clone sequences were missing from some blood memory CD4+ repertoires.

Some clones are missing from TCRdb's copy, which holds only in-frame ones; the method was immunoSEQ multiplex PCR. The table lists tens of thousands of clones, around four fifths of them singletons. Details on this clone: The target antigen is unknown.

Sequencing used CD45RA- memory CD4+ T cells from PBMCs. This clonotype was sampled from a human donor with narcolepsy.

The CDR3 sequence is CASSGPPGHWAFF. DNA of the CDR3: TGTGCCAGCAGTGGGCCCCCGGGACATTGGGCTTTCTTT. This chain connects TRBV6-1 to TRBJ1-1, with a tentative D call TRBD1 (6 bases). The germline V gene has CDR1 MNHNS and CDR2 SASEGT. V was clipped by 4 bases and J by 11 bases, with 17 bases between them. CDR3 length: 13 residues.